One sample yielded the 20 T cell receptor beta chains listed below, sequenced in a study of cytomegalovirus exposure and HLA in healthy donors. Sequenced by immunoSEQ multiplex PCR; TCRdb stores in-frame clones only, minus some. Among fewer than 150,000 clones listed, 88% were seen once. Sequences were obtained from PBMCs. These receptors originate from a man aged 18 to 35 in good health and CMV-seronegative.

This clone appeared a single time. This sequence joins TRBV7-2 and TRBJ1-5; 7 nucleotides align to TRBD1. The trim removed 5 bases at V and 3 bases at J, leaving 4 bases unmatched. The CDR3 covers 14 residues. CDR1 is SGHTA, CDR2 FQGNSA, per germline. As DNA, the CDR3 is TGTGCCAGCAGCATAACAGGGGACAATCAGCCCCAGCATTTT. Protein sequence: CASSITGDNQPQHF.

This chain links TRBV7-6 with TRBJ2-5; 8 nucleotides match TRBD1. This CDR3 has 15 residues. Germline CDR1 reads SGHVS; CDR2 reads FNYEAQ. V lost 5 bases, J lost 6 bases, and 11 bases stayed unmatched. The CDR3 region has the DNA TGTGCCAGCAGCCCCAAGCCAGGGGGCGAGAAGACCCAGTACTTC. It codes for CASSPKPGGEKTQYF.

V gene TRBV6-1 combines with J gene TRBJ1-2; TRBD1 matches 7 bases. The CDR3 consists of 13 residues. V lost 7 bases and J lost 3; bases outside the gene matches: 5. CDR1 and CDR2 from the germline V gene are MNHNS and SASEGT. For the CDR3, the DNA is TGTGCCAGCATCCCGACAGGGTACTATGGCTACACCTTC. This sequence encodes CASIPTGYYGYTF.

The V and J genes are TRBV28 and TRBJ2-2; D gene ambiguous. The germline gives CDR1 MDHEN, CDR2 SYDVKM. V dropped 6 bases and J dropped 0 bases, with 11 bases sitting between them. The CDR3 spans 15 residues. The CDR3 reads CASRRGGPNTGELFF. The CDR3 nucleotides read TGTGCCAGCAGAAGAGGTGGCCCGAACACCGGGGAGCTGTTTTTT.

The chain links TRBV2 to TRBJ2-3; 8 positions agree with TRBD2. CDR1 is SNHLY, CDR2 FYNNEI, per germline. This CDR3 contains 16 residues. V shed 2 bases, J shed 0 bases, and the junction held 4 bases outside the gene matches. Here the CDR3 reads CASSELLAGSTDTQYF. The CDR3 nucleotides read TGTGCCAGCAGTGAATTGCTAGCGGGCAGCACAGATACGCAGTATTTT.

The chain recombines TRBV7-9 with TRBJ2-1; tentative D call: TRBD2 (6 bases). The CDR3 covers 14 residues. The V and J ends lost 5 bases and 8 bases respectively, with 16 bases between them. In germline, CDR1 is SEHNR, CDR2 FQNEAQ (reference sequence). The CDR3 DNA is TGTGCCAGCAGCACCAGCGGGCCGGGGGATGAGCAGTTCTTC. Amino acids: CASSTSGPGDEQFF.

This clone occurred a few times. This chain links TRBV2 with TRBJ2-7, with D maybe TRBD1 (5 bases). Trimming pared 7 bases from V and 2 bases from J, leaving 15 bases between. The CDR3 has 14 residues. Germline assignment: CDR1 SNHLY and CDR2 FYNNEI. The CDR3 coding sequence is TGTGCCAGCAACGAGTATAGACAGACCTACGAGCAGTACTTC. Its translation: CASNEYRQTYEQYF.

The V call is TRBV19, the J call TRBJ2-7; 8 bases line up with TRBD2. V was pared by 2 bases and J by 6 bases, with 6 bases of the junction left unmatched. Germline CDR1 and CDR2: LNHDA and SQIVND (reference sequence). The CDR3 has 14 residues. The CDR3, as DNA: TGTGCCAGTAGTATACGCGGGGGGCAGATCGAGCAGTACTTC. Translation: CASSIRGGQIEQYF.

This rearrangement joins TRBV11-3 to TRBJ2-3; 13 bases are a match to TRBD2. The CDR3 consists of 15 residues. Trimming removed 7 bases from V and 2 bases from J; junction bases left unmatched: 3. The germline V gene encodes CDR1 SGHNT and CDR2 YENEEA. The CDR3 sequence: CASTGLAGNTDTQYF. Here the CDR3 DNA reads TGTGCCAGCACGGGACTAGCGGGAAACACAGATACGCAGTATTTT.

The sample holds a few counts of this clone. This sequence joins TRBV18 and TRBJ2-7, with D perhaps TRBD1 (6 bases). Per the germline V gene, CDR1 is KGHSH and CDR2 is LQKENI. Trimming shortened V by 1 base and J by 2 bases, and 12 bases separated the two germline ends. There are 15 residues in the CDR3. CDR3 DNA sequence: TGTGCCAGCTCACCACTCACAGGGAACACCTACGAGCAGTACTTC. As protein: CASSPLTGNTYEQYF. Together with reference TRBV18 and TRBJ2-7, the CDR3 gives the full variable domain: NAGVMQNPRHLVRRRGQEARLRCSPMKGHSHVYWYRQLPEEGLKFMVYLQKENIIDESGMPKERFSAEFPKEGPSILRIQQVVRGDSAAYFCASSPLTGNTYEQYFGPGTRLTVT.

The chain employs TRBV4-1 and TRBJ2-3; 13 bases agree with TRBD2. The trim removed 2 bases at V and 0 bases at J, leaving 8 bases unmatched. This CDR3 spans 19 amino acids. CDR1 and CDR2 from the germline V gene are MGHRA and YSYEKL. The CDR3 DNA follows: TGCGCCAGCAGCCAACCCCTGGGACTAGCGGGAAGTAGCACAGATACGCAGTATTTT. This sequence encodes CASSQPLGLAGSSTDTQYF.

The rearrangement joins TRBV5-4 to TRBJ2-5; D may be TRBD2 (6 bases). With 2 bases removed from V and 1 base from J, the gap between germline ends came to 21 bases. In germline, CDR1 is SGHNT, CDR2 YYREEE (reference sequence). This CDR3 is 18 amino acids long. This CDR3 is CASSFGPSAGRSQETQYF. CDR3 nucleotides: TGTGCCAGCAGCTTCGGGCCATCGGCAGGGAGGTCCCAAGAGACCCAGTACTTC.

V usage is TRBV11-3 and J usage is TRBJ2-1, with 14 bases that match TRBD2. The germline V gene encodes CDR1 SGHNT and CDR2 YENEEA. The V gene end was trimmed by 6 bases and the J gene end by 7 bases; junction bases not matched to a gene: 5. This CDR3 region has 15 residues. CDR3 in DNA: TGTGCCAGCAGGTCGGGACTAGCGGGAGCAAATGAGCAGTTCTTC. Translation gives CASRSGLAGANEQFF.

The gene calls are TRBV18 and TRBJ2-5, with TRBD1 identical over 7 bases. The CDR3 has 15 amino acids. The junction had 6 bases not matched to a gene; V was cut back by 3 bases and J by 2 bases. Germline assignment: CDR1 KGHSH and CDR2 LQKENI. CDR3 protein: CASSPFGTDQETQYF. In nucleotides, the CDR3 is TGTGCCAGCTCACCTTTCGGGACAGATCAAGAGACCCAGTACTTC.

The chain recombines TRBV18 with TRBJ1-1; 8 bases align to TRBD1. The germline gives CDR1 KGHSH, CDR2 LQKENI. This CDR3 comprises 15 residues. The junction had 4 bases not matched to a gene; V was cut back by 0 bases and J by 4 bases. This chain's CDR3 is CASSPPSGGRTEAFF. The DNA for the CDR3 is TGTGCCAGCTCACCACCTTCAGGGGGCCGCACTGAAGCTTTCTTT.

The chain joins TRBV7-9 to TRBJ2-2, with 8 positions matching TRBD1. The CDR3 is 15 residues long. From germline, CDR1 is SEHNR and CDR2 FQNEAQ (reference sequence). Unmatched junction bases numbered 4, after V lost 5 bases and J lost 2 bases. The CDR3 DNA sequence: TGTGCCAGCAGCCAGGACAGGGTTAACACCGGGGAGCTGTTTTTT. As protein: CASSQDRVNTGELFF. The complete variable domain, with remaining parts taken from reference TRBV7-9 and TRBJ2-2, reads DTGVSQNPRHKITKRGQNVTFRCDPISEHNRLYWYRQTLGQGPEFLTYFQNEAQLEKSRLLSDRFSAERPKGSFSTLEIQRTEQGDSAMYLCASSQDRVNTGELFFGEGSRLTVL.

The rearrangement links TRBV9 to TRBJ2-1; 12 positions agree with TRBD2. V lost 1 base and J lost 6; bases outside the gene matches: 5. Germline V gives CDR1 SGDLS, CDR2 YYNGEE. The CDR3 length is 16 residues. The CDR3 DNA reads TGTGCCAGCAGCGTAATGGCTAGCGGGGGGGTCAATGAGCAGTTCTTC. Translated, it gives CASSVMASGGVNEQFF.

The V and J genes are TRBV5-4 and TRBJ2-2, with D possibly matching TRBD1 (5 bases). Germline CDR1 SGHNT, CDR2 YYREEE (reference sequence). The germline V and J ends were trimmed by 0 bases and 3 bases, with 9 bases remaining between them. There are 15 residues in the CDR3. As DNA, the CDR3 is TGTGCCAGCAGCTTGGGGGGCGCCGACACCGGGGAGCTGTTTTTT. Amino acid sequence: CASSLGGADTGELFF.

J is TRBJ1-5 and V is TRBV19; 7 nucleotides match TRBD1. The CDR3 spans 14 residues. The V gene end was trimmed by 4 bases and the J gene end by 1 base; junction bases not matched to a gene: 1. Germline-derived CDR1 and CDR2 are LNHDA and SQIVND (reference sequence). CDR3 loop: CASSTGGSNQPQHF. In nucleotides, the CDR3 is TGTGCCAGTAGTACAGGGGGAAGCAATCAGCCCCAGCATTTT.

V is TRBV19 and J is TRBJ2-3, with 7 bases aligning to TRBD2. CDR1 LNHDA and CDR2 SQIVND come from the germline V gene (reference sequence). Trimming at V came to 8 bases and at J to 3 bases, leaving 11 bases not matched to a gene. The CDR3 runs to 15 residues. The CDR3, as DNA: TGTGCCAGTCTAGCTAGCGGAAGACCAACAGATACGCAGTATTTT. Its protein is CASLASGRPTDTQYF.